This TCR beta chain comes out of a study of cytomegalovirus exposure and HLA in healthy donors. Across the study: HLA-typed donors contributed some 83 million unique TCRs, which were held in an early data release. The Caucasian-associated ancestry cluster held roughly 81% of around 380 genotyped donors. The study's findings and limits: Based on reports, TCR beta sequences accurately predicted HLA-A and HLA-B alleles for most subjects. Some TCR beta chains (roughly 160 of them) were listed as cytomegalovirus-associated.

Germline V gene lookup returns CDR1 SGDLS and CDR2 YYNGEE. Deletions cut 0 bases from V and 0 bases from J, with 7 bases between. This CDR3 has 14 amino acids. The PCR contained 60 Vbeta and 13 Jbeta primers. The repertoire was sequenced with immunoSEQ multiplex PCR; TCRdb's copy has only in-frame clones and lacks some. The sample lists some 200,000 clones, around 86% occurring once. A remark on this clone: The antigen is undetermined.

Source material: PBMCs. V gene TRBV9 combines with J gene TRBJ2-7; D ambiguous. The clonotype originates from a man in his forties in good health and CMV-seropositive. CDR3 nucleotide sequence: TGTGCCAGCAGCGTAGACCTGAGCTCCTACGAGCAGTACTTC. Encoded protein: CASSVDLSSYEQYF.